The clone carrying this T cell receptor (beta chain) counts as medium-sized. Profiled with immunoSEQ multiplex PCR; TCRdb holds only in-frame clones, not every one. Of tens of thousands of clones listed, roughly 82% are singletons. This record comes from a study of OX40 agonist ivuxolimab in advanced cancers. The overall study: The dose-escalation cohort was roughly 83% male, with a mean age of 60 years, ranging about 23 to 80.

Germline loops: CDR1 SEHNR, CDR2 FQNEAQ (reference sequence). CDR3 size: 17 residues. V shed 0 bases and J shed 5 bases, with 19 bases lying between them. The source of this sequence is an adult with an advanced solid tumor such as melanoma, head and neck, liver or kidney cancer. The rearrangement uses TRBV7-9 and TRBJ2-5; TRBD1 or TRBD2 may be the D gene (5 bases each). This specimen consisted of CD4+ or CD8+ T cells sorted from blood, obtained in a trial of the OX40 agonist ivuxolimab. CDR3: CASSLAFSGTDAETQYF. In DNA form, the CDR3 reads TGTGCCAGCAGCTTAGCGTTTTCAGGGACGGATGCGGAGACCCAGTACTTC.